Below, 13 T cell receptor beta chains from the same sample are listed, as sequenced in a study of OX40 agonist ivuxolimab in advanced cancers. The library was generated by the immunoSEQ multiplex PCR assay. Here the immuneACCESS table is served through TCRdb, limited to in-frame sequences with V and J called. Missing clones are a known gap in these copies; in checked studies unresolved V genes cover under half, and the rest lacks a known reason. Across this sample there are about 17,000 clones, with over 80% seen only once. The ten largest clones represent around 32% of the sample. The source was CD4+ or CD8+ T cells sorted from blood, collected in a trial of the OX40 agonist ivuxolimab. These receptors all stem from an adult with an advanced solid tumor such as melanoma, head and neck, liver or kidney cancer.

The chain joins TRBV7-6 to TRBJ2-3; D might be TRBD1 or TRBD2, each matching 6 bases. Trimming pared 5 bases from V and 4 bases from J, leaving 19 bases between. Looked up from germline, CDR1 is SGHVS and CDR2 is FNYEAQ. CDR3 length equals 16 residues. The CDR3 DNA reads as TGTGCCAGCAGCCCGAGATCCGGAGGGGGGTCAGATACGCAGTATTTT. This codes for CASSPRSGGGSDTQYF.

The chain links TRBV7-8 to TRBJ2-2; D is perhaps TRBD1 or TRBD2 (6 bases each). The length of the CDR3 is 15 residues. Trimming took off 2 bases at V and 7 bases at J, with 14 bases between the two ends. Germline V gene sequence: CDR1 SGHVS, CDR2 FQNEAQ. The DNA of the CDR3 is TGTGCCAGCAGCTTATTGGAGGGGGGTCTCGGGGAGCTGTTTTTT. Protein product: CASSLLEGGLGELFF.

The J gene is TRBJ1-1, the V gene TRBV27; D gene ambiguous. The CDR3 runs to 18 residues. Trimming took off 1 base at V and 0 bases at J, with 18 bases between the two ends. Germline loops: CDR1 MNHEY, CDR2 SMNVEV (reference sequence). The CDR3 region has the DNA TGTGCCAGCAGTTTATATGGTGTTAGGGCCCTAATGAACACTGAAGCTTTCTTT. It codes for CASSLYGVRALMNTEAFF.

CDR3 region: CASSSSGGGKGEQYF. In DNA, the CDR3 is TGTGCCAGCAGTTCCTCCGGGGGGGGCAAAGGCGAGCAGTACTTC. This chain connects TRBV28 to TRBJ2-7; 8 bases map to TRBD2. This CDR3 is built from 15 residues. V was pared by 4 bases and J by 6 bases, with 11 bases of the junction left unmatched. Germline lookup yields CDR1 MDHEN and CDR2 SYDVKM.

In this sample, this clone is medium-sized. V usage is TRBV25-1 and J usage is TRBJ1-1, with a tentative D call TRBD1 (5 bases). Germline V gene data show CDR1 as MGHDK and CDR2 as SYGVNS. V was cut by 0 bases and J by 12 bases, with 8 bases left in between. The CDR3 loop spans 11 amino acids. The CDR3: CASSEYRVTFF. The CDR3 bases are TGTGCCAGCAGTGAATACAGGGTAACTTTCTTT.

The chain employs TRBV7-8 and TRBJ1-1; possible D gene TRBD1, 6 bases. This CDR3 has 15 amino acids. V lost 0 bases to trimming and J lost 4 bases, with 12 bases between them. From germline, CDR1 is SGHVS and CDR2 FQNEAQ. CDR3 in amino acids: CASSLAEQGFTEAFF. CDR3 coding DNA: TGTGCCAGCAGCTTAGCGGAACAGGGTTTCACTGAAGCTTTCTTT. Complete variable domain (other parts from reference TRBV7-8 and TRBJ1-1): GAGVSQSPRYKVAKRGQDVALRCDPISGHVSLFWYQQALGQGPEFLTYFQNEAQLDKSGLPSDRFFAERPEGSVSTLKIQRTQQEDSAVYLCASSLAEQGFTEAFFGQGTRLTVV.

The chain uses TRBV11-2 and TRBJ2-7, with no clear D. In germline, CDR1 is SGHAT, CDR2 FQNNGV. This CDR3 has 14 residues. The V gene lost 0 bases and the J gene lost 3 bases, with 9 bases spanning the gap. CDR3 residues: CASSLDQLVYEQYF. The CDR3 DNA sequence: TGTGCCAGCAGCTTAGATCAGCTCGTCTACGAGCAGTACTTC. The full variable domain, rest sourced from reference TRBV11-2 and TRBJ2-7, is EAGVAQSPRYKIIEKRQSVAFWCNPISGHATLYWYQQILGQGPKLLIQFQNNGVVDDSQLPKDRFSAERLKGVDSTLKIQPAKLEDSAVYLCASSLDQLVYEQYFGPGTRLTVT.

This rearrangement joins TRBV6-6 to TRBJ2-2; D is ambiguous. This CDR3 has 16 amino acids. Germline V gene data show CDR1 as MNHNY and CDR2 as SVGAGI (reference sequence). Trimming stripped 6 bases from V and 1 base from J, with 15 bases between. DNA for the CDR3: TGTGCCAGCAGGGACCCTGATTTCGGGAACACCGGGGAGCTGTTTTTT. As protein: CASRDPDFGNTGELFF.

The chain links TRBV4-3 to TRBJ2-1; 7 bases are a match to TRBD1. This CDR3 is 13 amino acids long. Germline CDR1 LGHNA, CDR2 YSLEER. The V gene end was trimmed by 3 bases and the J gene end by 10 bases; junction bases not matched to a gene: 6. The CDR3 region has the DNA TGCGCCAGCAGCCAGAGACAGGGCTGGGAGCAGTTCTTC. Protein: CASSQRQGWEQFF.

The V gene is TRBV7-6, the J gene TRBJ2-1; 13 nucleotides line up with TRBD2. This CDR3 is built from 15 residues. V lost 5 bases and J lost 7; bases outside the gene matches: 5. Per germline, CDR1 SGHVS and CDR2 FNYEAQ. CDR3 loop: CASSRTSGSPNEQFF. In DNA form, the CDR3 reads TGTGCCAGCAGCAGGACTAGCGGGAGTCCTAATGAGCAGTTCTTC.

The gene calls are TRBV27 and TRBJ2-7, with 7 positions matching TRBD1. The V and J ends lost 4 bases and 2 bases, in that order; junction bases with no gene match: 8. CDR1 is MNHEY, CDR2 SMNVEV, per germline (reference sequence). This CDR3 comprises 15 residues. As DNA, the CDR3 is TGTGCCAGCAGTTACTACACAGGGGCAACCTACGAGCAGTACTTC. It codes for CASSYYTGATYEQYF.

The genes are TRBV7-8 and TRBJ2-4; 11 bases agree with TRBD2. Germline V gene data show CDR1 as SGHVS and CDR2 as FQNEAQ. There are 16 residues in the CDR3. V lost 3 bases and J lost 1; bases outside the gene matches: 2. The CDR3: CASSFTSGSAKNIQYF. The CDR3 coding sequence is TGTGCCAGCAGCTTTACTAGCGGGAGCGCCAAAAACATTCAGTACTTC.

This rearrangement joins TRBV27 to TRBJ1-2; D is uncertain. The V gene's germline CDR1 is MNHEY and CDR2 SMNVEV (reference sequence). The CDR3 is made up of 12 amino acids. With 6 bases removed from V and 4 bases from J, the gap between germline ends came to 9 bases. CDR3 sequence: CASRDRGYGYTF. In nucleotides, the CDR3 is TGTGCCAGCAGGGACCGTGGCTATGGCTACACCTTC.